The 2 T cell receptor beta chains below come from one sample, sequenced in a study of T-cell reconstitution after alpha-beta-depleted transplantation in children. Unique molecular identifiers were used to barcode this TCRbeta library. MiXCR, run by TCRdb on the PCR reads, gives a single entry per CDR3 protein. The sample records approximately 400,000 distinct CDR3 sequences, roughly 11% being singletons. The sequencing used PBMCs from the stem cell graft donor, collected from the stem cell graft. Every receptor here comes from a human donor who donated a stem cell graft to a child with acute myeloid leukemia.

There are many counts of this clonotype. V usage is TRBV5-6 and J usage is TRBJ2-5; tentatively, D is TRBD2 (5 bases). Germline V gives CDR1 SGHDT, CDR2 YYEEEE. Trimming took 1 base from V and 1 from J, leaving 17 bases between them. The CDR3 is 17 residues long. CDR3 coding DNA: TGTGCCAGCAGCTTGAGGCCGAGCGGCCGACCCCAAGAGACCCAGTACTTC. It encodes CASSLRPSGRPQETQYF.

This rearrangement joins TRBV7-2 to TRBJ1-3; D perhaps matches TRBD1 (5 bases). CDR3 size: 15 residues. Trimming stripped 5 bases from V and 0 bases from J, with 11 bases between. Germline loops: CDR1 SGHTA, CDR2 FQGNSA. For the CDR3, the DNA is TGTGCCAGCAGCGCCGGGGGATACTCTGGAAACACCATATATTTT. This translates into CASSAGGYSGNTIYF.